This section outlines one TCR beta chain sequence together with its context. Its specificity is unknown. The CDR3 spans 13 residues. CDR1 is LNHNV and CDR2 is YYDKDF in the germline V gene (reference sequence). V shed 0 bases and J shed 6 bases, with 9 bases lying between them. This entry comes from a study of CD8+ T cells in alopecia areata. The overall study: Tofacitinib administration to treated patients was oral, at 5 to 10 mg twice daily.

Individuals with alopecia areata gave both lesional scalp punch biopsies and peripheral blood for collection. Notes on the study in general: An increase in clonality over normal scalp was evident in lesional scalp, especially alopecia totalis/universalis. Sequences from scalp samples also cover resident alphabeta T cells of normal skin.

Investigators isolated RNA and reverse transcribed it into cDNA to act as the sequencing template. This table comes from immunoSEQ multiplex PCR, and its TCRdb copy is limited to in-frame clones, with some not included. The sample consists of some 130,000 clones, roughly 58% of them appearing once. The receptor's source is a human donor with alopecia areata. The material was CD4+ T cells sorted from blood, obtained at week 0. V usage is TRBV15 and J usage is TRBJ2-7; D ambiguous. The CDR3 is CATSRDVEVEQYF. CDR3 sequence (DNA): TGTGCCACCAGCAGAGACGTTGAGGTCGAGCAGTACTTC.